Each of the 20 T cell receptor beta chains below was sequenced from the same sample in a study of cytomegalovirus exposure and HLA in healthy donors. Both 60 Vbeta primers and 13 Jbeta primers went into the PCR. Sequenced by immunoSEQ multiplex PCR; TCRdb stores in-frame clones only, minus some. This repertoire shows about 120,000 clones, 65% to 90% found once; its top ten account for 3% to 4%. Sequenced: PBMCs. The receptors shown here come from a young woman in good health and CMV-seronegative.

The chain combines TRBV12-5 with TRBJ2-7, with a possible D match to TRBD2 (6 bases). From germline, CDR1 is LGHNT and CDR2 FRNRAP. The CDR3 has 10 residues. CDR3: CARLDREQYF. CDR3 DNA sequence: TGTGCAAGACTAGATCGCGAGCAGTACTTC.

This clone was seen a handful of times. V is TRBV9 and J is TRBJ2-5, with a weak D call TRBD1 (5 bases). Looked up from germline, CDR1 is SGDLS and CDR2 is YYNGEE. V shed 1 base and J shed 5 bases, with 9 bases lying between them. The CDR3 has 13 residues. CDR3 in amino acids: CASSVSGPETQYF. The CDR3 DNA is TGTGCCAGCAGCGTATCAGGGCCGGAGACCCAGTACTTC.

The genes are TRBV7-8 and TRBJ1-5, with 7 bases identical to TRBD1. V lost 4 bases and J lost 5; bases outside the gene matches: 8. This CDR3 is built from 15 residues. CDR1 and CDR2 from the germline V gene are SGHVS and FQNEAQ. The CDR3 sequence: CASSWYRGLDQPQHF. The CDR3 DNA reads TGTGCCAGCAGCTGGTACAGGGGATTGGATCAGCCCCAGCATTTT.

The sample holds one count of this clone. The junction and the germline gene differ at one end; a read error may be behind it. The genes are TRBV7-9 and TRBJ1-3; 7 bases agree with TRBD1. The CDR3 is made up of 16 amino acids. Germline V lookup: CDR1 SEHNR, CDR2 FQNEAQ (reference sequence). CDR3 protein: CSSMSLGQTSGNTIYF. In nucleotides, the CDR3 is TGTTCCAGCATGTCGTTGGGACAGACCTCTGGAAACACCATATATTTT.

The V gene is TRBV4-1, the J gene TRBJ2-7, with 9 positions matching TRBD2. J gave up 9 bases and V 0 bases, and 3 bases lay outside the gene matches. The germline V gene encodes CDR1 MGHRA and CDR2 YSYEKL. This CDR3 is 13 amino acids long. For the CDR3, the DNA is TGCGCCAGCAGCCAAGATCGACTAGCGGCGCAGTACTTC. This encodes CASSQDRLAAQYF.

This clone has a handful of counts. The chain carries TRBV11-1 and TRBJ1-2; D is undetermined. The CDR3 is 15 amino acids. V lost 0 bases and J 2 bases, leaving 10 bases between the germline ends. Germline V CDR1 and CDR2: SGHAT, FQDESV (reference sequence). The CDR3 DNA reads as TGTGCCAGCAGCTTAGCCGGGGAGATAAACTATGGCTACACCTTC. As protein: CASSLAGEINYGYTF.

The chain couples TRBV6-5 to TRBJ1-5, with D perhaps matching TRBD1 (5 bases). CDR1 MNHEY and CDR2 SVGAGI come from the germline V gene. CDR3 size: 13 residues. V gave up 6 bases and J gave up 5 bases, with 11 bases separating them. This chain's CDR3 is CASRPEQDQPQHF. DNA of the CDR3: TGTGCCAGCAGACCTGAACAGGATCAGCCCCAGCATTTT.

The rearrangement joins TRBV11-2 to TRBJ2-7, with TRBD2 matching 9 bases. This CDR3 is built from 15 residues. The germline V gene has CDR1 SGHAT and CDR2 FQNNGV. Trimming removed 3 bases from V and 2 bases from J; junction bases left unmatched: 5. DNA for the CDR3: TGTGCCAGCAGCTTGGAGACTAGCGGTACCTACGAGCAGTACTTC. Protein sequence: CASSLETSGTYEQYF.

The chain recombines TRBV10-3 with TRBJ2-7; 8 bases are shared with TRBD2. The CDR3 runs 14 residues. CDR1 ENHRY and CDR2 SYGVKD come from the germline V gene. Trimming at V came to 6 bases and at J to 6 bases, leaving 10 bases not matched to a gene. CDR3 sequence: CAISQAAREGEQYF. The CDR3 DNA is TGTGCCATCAGCCAAGCCGCCCGGGAGGGCGAGCAGTACTTC.

The rearrangement joins TRBV13 to TRBJ2-3, with 8 bases fitting TRBD1. Unmatched junction bases numbered 6, after V lost 2 bases and J lost 2 bases. The CDR3 extends over 16 amino acids. Germline CDR1 is PRHDT and CDR2 is FYEKMQ (reference sequence). The CDR3 coding sequence is TGTGCCAGCAGCTTACGTAGGGACAGGAACACAGATACGCAGTATTTT. Translated: CASSLRRDRNTDTQYF.

The chain combines TRBV6-6 with TRBJ2-2, with D tentatively TRBD1 (6 bases). Germline CDR1 and CDR2: MNHNY and SVGAGI (reference sequence). V lost 6 bases and J 1 base, leaving 9 bases between the germline ends. This CDR3 is 14 amino acids long. CDR3 protein: CASRPGQNTGELFF. CDR3 sequence (DNA): TGTGCCAGCAGACCGGGACAGAACACCGGGGAGCTGTTTTTT.

This clone has more than one count but fewer than ten. The chain carries TRBV7-9 and TRBJ2-5; D is unclear. Germline loops: CDR1 SEHNR, CDR2 FQNEAQ (reference sequence). The CDR3 length is 14 residues. The V end lost 1 base, the J end lost 2 bases, and 8 bases lay between the germline ends. The CDR3 spells CASSLEAGQETQYF. CDR3 nucleotides: TGTGCCAGCAGCTTAGAGGCAGGTCAAGAGACCCAGTACTTC.

The chain couples TRBV5-1 to TRBJ2-7; 7 bases are a match to TRBD1. Germline V lookup: CDR1 SGHRS, CDR2 YFSETQ. The V gene end was trimmed by 4 bases and the J gene end by 2 bases; junction bases not matched to a gene: 12. This CDR3 contains 16 residues. CDR3 loop: CASSLESQGRPYEQYF. The CDR3 DNA follows: TGCGCCAGCAGCCTAGAATCACAGGGGCGCCCCTACGAGCAGTACTTC.

The rearrangement joins TRBV11-3 to TRBJ2-7; 7 bases agree with TRBD1. There are 16 residues in the CDR3. The J segment lost 4 bases and the V segment lost 0 bases, leaving 9 bases of the junction unmatched. Germline V gene lookup returns CDR1 SGHNT and CDR2 YENEEA. In DNA, the CDR3 is TGTGCCAGCAGCTTAGACTTCCGGACAGGATCTTACGAGCAGTACTTC. It encodes CASSLDFRTGSYEQYF.

Only one count was recorded for this clone. V usage is TRBV25-1 and J usage is TRBJ2-7, with D perhaps TRBD1 (6 bases). V was clipped by 7 bases and J by 5 bases, with 18 bases between them. The CDR3 spans 14 residues. Germline V CDR1 and CDR2: MGHDK, SYGVNS. CDR3 amino acids: CASTQTQDSDEQYF. The CDR3 nucleotides are TGTGCCAGCACCCAAACACAGGACAGCGACGAGCAGTACTTC.

The V and J genes are TRBV10-1 and TRBJ2-2; 8 bases agree with TRBD1. The junction had 2 bases not matched to a gene; V was cut back by 9 bases and J by 2 bases. Germline CDR1 reads WNHNN; CDR2 reads SYGVQD (reference sequence). CDR3 size: 13 residues. The CDR3 sequence is CASGQGNTGELFF. The DNA of the CDR3 is TGCGCCAGTGGACAGGGAAACACCGGGGAGCTGTTTTTT.

This clone showed up just a few times. V gene TRBV6-6 combines with J gene TRBJ2-7, with D tentatively TRBD2 (5 bases). Germline V gene lookup returns CDR1 MNHNY and CDR2 SVGAGI (reference sequence). The CDR3 is 16 residues long. The ends were cut back, 0 bases at V and 2 bases at J, with 14 bases in the middle. In DNA, the CDR3 is TGTGCCAGCAGTTACTCGACGGGGTTAGTCACCTACGAGCAGTACTTC. Translating it yields CASSYSTGLVTYEQYF.

The chain carries TRBV6-5 and TRBJ2-7; 8 bases fit TRBD1. CDR1 is MNHEY, CDR2 SVGAGI, per germline. J gave up 5 bases and V 2 bases, and 5 bases lay outside the gene matches. The CDR3 consists of 14 residues. The CDR3 loop reads CASSYAGGFHEQYF. The DNA of the CDR3 is TGTGCCAGCAGTTACGCAGGGGGCTTCCACGAGCAGTACTTC.

The chain recombines TRBV7-9 with TRBJ1-1; TRBD1 matches 7 bases. Germline CDR1 is SEHNR and CDR2 is FQNEAQ (reference sequence). V lost 5 bases to trimming and J lost 5 bases; unmatched junction nucleotides: 11. The CDR3 has 15 residues. The CDR3 spells CASSARQGPGTEAFF. CDR3 in DNA: TGTGCCAGCAGCGCCCGACAGGGCCCTGGGACTGAAGCTTTCTTT.

V gene TRBV11-2 combines with J gene TRBJ2-5; tentative D call: TRBD2 (5 bases). The better agreement between TRBJ2-7 and the DNA end casts doubt on the J call. Looked up from germline, CDR1 is SGHAT and CDR2 is FQNNGV. CDR3 length: 13 amino acids. The CDR3 DNA reads as TGTGCCAGCGGGATGGCGGGTGCCTACGAGCAGTACTTC. It encodes CASGMAGAYEQYF.